The sequence of this TCR beta chain was determined in a study of OX40 agonist ivuxolimab in advanced cancers. Study summary: In this cohort, patients received ivuxolimab, an agonistic anti-OX40 (CD134) antibody. Study results and caveats: Undetermined was the antigen specificity of the expanded peripheral T cells.

From germline, CDR1 is KGHSH and CDR2 LQKENI. The CDR3 sequence is 13 residues long. The V and J ends lost 8 bases and 8 bases, in that order; junction bases with no gene match: 5. To note about this clone: No antigen is known for it.

Individuals having autoimmune disease history or systemic immunosuppression were not enrolled. Collection of blood occurred at baseline, at cycle 4 day 1, and at cycle 7 day 1. Measured with immunoSEQ multiplex PCR; TCRdb has only the in-frame clones, and not every one. The sample includes about 71,000 clones, 90% to 95% of them seen just once. This clonotype originated in an adult with an advanced solid tumor such as melanoma, head and neck, liver or kidney cancer. The sample was CD4+ or CD8+ T cells sorted from blood, taken in a trial of the OX40 agonist ivuxolimab. The genes are TRBV18 and TRBJ2-1; 11 positions match TRBD2. This CDR3 reads CASGGTSGYEQFF. The CDR3 DNA reads as TGTGCCAGCGGGGGGACTAGCGGCTATGAGCAGTTCTTC.